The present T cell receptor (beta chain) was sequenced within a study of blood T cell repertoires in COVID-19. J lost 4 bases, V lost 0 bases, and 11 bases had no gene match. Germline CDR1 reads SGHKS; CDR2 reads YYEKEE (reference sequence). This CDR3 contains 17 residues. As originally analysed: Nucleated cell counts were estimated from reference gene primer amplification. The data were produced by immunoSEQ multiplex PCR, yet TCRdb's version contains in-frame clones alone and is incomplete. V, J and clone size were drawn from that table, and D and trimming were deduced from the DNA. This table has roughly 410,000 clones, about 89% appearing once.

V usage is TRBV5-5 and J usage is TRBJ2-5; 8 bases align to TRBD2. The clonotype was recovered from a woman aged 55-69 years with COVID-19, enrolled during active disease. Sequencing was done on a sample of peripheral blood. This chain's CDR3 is CASSLAVGGAIGETQYF. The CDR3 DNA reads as TGTGCCAGCAGCTTGGCCGTCGGGGGGGCTATCGGAGAGACCCAGTACTTC.